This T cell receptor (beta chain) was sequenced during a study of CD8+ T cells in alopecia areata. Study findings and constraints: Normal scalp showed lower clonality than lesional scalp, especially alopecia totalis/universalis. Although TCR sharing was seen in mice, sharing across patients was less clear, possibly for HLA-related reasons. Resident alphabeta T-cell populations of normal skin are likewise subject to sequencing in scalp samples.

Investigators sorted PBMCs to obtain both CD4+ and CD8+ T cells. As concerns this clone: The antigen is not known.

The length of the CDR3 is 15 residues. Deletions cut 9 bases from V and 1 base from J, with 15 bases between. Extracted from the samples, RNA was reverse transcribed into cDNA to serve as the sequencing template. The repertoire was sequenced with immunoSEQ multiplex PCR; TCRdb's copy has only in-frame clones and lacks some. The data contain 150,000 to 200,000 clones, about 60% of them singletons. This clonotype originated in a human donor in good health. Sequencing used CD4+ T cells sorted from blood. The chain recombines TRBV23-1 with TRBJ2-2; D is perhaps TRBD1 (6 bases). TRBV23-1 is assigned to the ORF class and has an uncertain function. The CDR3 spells CARKEGGLNTGELFF. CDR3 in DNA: TGCGCCAGGAAAGAAGGGGGATTGAACACCGGGGAGCTGTTTTTT.